What follows describes a single T cell receptor (beta chain). As yet, its antigen is unknown. This entry comes from a study of Ad26.COV2.S vaccination and SARS-CoV-2 variants. The wider study: Intramuscularly, Ad26.COV2.S was given either once or twice, 56 days apart. Study observations and caveats: Placebo and vaccine recipients had non-spike TCR breadth that was similar. Total T cell responses may have been underestimated by the TCR breadth and depth analyses.

The treatment here: some 20 received Ad26.COV2.S at low or high dose, single or two shots; about five received placebo; per-sample allocation not given. Collection of samples fell on day 63 after the first vaccine or placebo injection. Looked up from germline, CDR1 is SGHTA and CDR2 is FQGNSA. V was cut by 5 bases and J by 8 bases, with 24 bases left in between. The CDR3 consists of 16 residues. Assay: immunoSEQ multiplex PCR; the TCRdb copy retains only in-frame clones and omits some. The sample holds about 680,000 clones, about 89% seen once. This TCR was recovered from a person between 18 and 59 years old who received the Ad26.COV2.S COVID-19 vaccine or a placebo. This specimen was peripheral blood, taken in a trial of Ad26.COV2.S vaccine versus placebo. This sequence joins TRBV7-2 and TRBJ1-2; D not resolved. CDR3 region: CASSAARWLVGVGYTF. The CDR3 DNA is TGTGCCAGCAGCGCGGCCCGATGGTTAGTGGGTGTCGGCTACACCTTC.